The present T cell receptor beta chain was sequenced within a study of response to subunit inactivated influenza vaccine. The study, taken as a whole, reports: Few additional T cells are recruited per seasonal influenza vaccination, authors suggested.

The CDR3 contains 13 residues. Trimming left V 5 bases short and J 8 bases short, with 10 bases between. Germline V lookup: CDR1 MNHEY, CDR2 SMNVEV (reference sequence). Points on this clonotype: Its antigen is not known.

TCRdb re-called the RT-PCR reads through MiXCR, storing one row per CDR3 protein. The data show 530,000 or so distinct CDR3 sequences, with around 25% seen just once and 1.9% held by the top ten. The specimen was CD4+ T cells sorted from PBMCs, collected more than 4 days after vaccination. The receptor was isolated from a man aged 45-60 years who received an inactivated influenza vaccine. The chain joins TRBV27 to TRBJ1-6; perhaps TRBD1 as D (5 bases). The CDR3 DNA sequence: TGTGCCAGCAGTACGACCAGGGATTCACCCCTCCACTTT. As protein: CASSTTRDSPLHF.